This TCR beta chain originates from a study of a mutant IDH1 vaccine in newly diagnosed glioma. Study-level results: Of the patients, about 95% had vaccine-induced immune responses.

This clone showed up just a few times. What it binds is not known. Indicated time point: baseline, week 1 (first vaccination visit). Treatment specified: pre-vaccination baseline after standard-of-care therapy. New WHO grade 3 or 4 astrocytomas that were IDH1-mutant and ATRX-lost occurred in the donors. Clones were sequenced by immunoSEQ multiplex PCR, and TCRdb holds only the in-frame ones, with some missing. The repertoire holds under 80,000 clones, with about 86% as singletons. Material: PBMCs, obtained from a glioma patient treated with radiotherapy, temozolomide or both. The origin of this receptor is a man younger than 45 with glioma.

As DNA, the CDR3 is TGCGCCTCCAACAGGGGGCCTAAAAACACTGAAGCTTTCTTT. This codes for CASNRGPKNTEAFF. The gene calls are TRBV5-1 and TRBJ1-1; the match to TRBD1 covers 9 bases. This CDR3 is 14 amino acids long. Germline CDR1 and CDR2: SGHRS and YFSETQ. V trimming: 10 bases; J trimming: 2 bases; junction bases outside the gene matches: 9.